A selection of T cell receptor beta chains follows, all from one sample in a study of PD-1 blockade in classical Hodgkin lymphoma. Here immunoSEQ multiplex PCR was the method, and the copy in TCRdb shows in-frame clones only, minus some. The sample has about 21,000 clones, roughly 89% seen once. Sequencing input: CD8+ T cells from blood. The receptors were sampled from a human donor with classical Hodgkin lymphoma. The CDR3 runs from the conserved cysteine through the conserved F or W. A D gene is named only where the DNA matches it firmly. A row's size may be missing; if present it is once, few, many or a size class.

V	J	size	D	CDR3	DNA
TRBV19	TRBJ1-1	few	TRBD1	CASSPPEGANTEAFF	TGTGCCAGTAGTCCTCCTGAGGGGGCGAACACTGAAGCTTTCTTT
TRBV19	TRBJ1-1	NA	TRBD1	CASQTGSQREAFF	TGTGCCAGTCAGACAGGGTCACAGAGGGAAGCTTTCTTT
TRBV5-1	TRBJ2-7	NA	NA	CASKVGQGTYEQYF	TGCGCCAGCAAGGTCGGGCAGGGAACCTACGAGCAGTACTTC
TRBV7-9	TRBJ1-2	NA	NA	CASSLGSGQGLLGYTF	TGTGCCAGCAGCTTAGGGAGCGGCCAGGGTCTCCTTGGCTACACCTTC
TRBV7-3	TRBJ2-7	NA	TRBD2	CASSSAGGSSYEQYF	TGTGCCAGCAGTTCAGCGGGGGGAAGCTCCTACGAGCAGTACTTC
TRBV28	TRBJ2-1	NA	TRBD2	CASSLYGGRGDEQFF	TGTGCCAGCAGTTTATATGGCGGGAGAGGCGATGAGCAGTTCTTC
TRBV6-5	TRBJ1-2	NA	NA	CASRPDPESRGYTF	TGTGCCAGCCGGCCAGATCCCGAGTCTCGTGGCTACACCTTC
TRBV25-1	TRBJ2-5	NA	NA	CASSEYGTQYF	TGTGCCAGCAGTGAATATGGGACCCAGTACTTC
TRBV7-9	TRBJ2-1	NA	NA	CASGIAPQSYNEQFF	TGTGCCAGCGGGATAGCGCCCCAATCGTACAATGAGCAGTTCTTC
TRBV7-9	TRBJ2-5	NA	NA	CASSIQETQYF	TGTGCCAGCAGCATACAAGAGACCCAGTACTTC
TRBV27	TRBJ2-7	NA	TRBD2	CASSSREGWLHEQYF	TGTGCCAGCAGTTCAAGGGAGGGGTGGTTACACGAGCAGTACTTC
TRBV28	TRBJ1-4	NA	NA	CASSQGYRDEKLFF	TGTGCCAGCAGCCAGGGGTATCGGGATGAAAAACTGTTTTTT
TRBV15	TRBJ1-5	NA	NA	CATGQFNQPQHF	TGTGCCACCGGACAGTTCAATCAGCCCCAGCATTTT
TRBV19	TRBJ1-5	NA	NA	CASSETGNQPQHF	TGTGCCAGTAGTGAGACAGGTAATCAGCCCCAGCATTTT
TRBV10-3	TRBJ2-7	NA	NA	CAIRETAQTTYEQYF	TGTGCCATCAGGGAAACAGCTCAGACAACATACGAGCAGTACTTC
TRBV29-1	TRBJ1-3	NA	NA	CSVDCGSGNTIYF	TGCAGCGTTGATTGCGGATCCGGAAACACCATATATTTT
TRBV11-2	TRBJ2-7	NA	TRBD2	CASSLVGLAAYEQYF	TGTGCCAGCAGCTTAGTTGGACTAGCGGCCTACGAGCAGTACTTC
TRBV27	TRBJ2-3	NA	NA	CASSFPSVADTQYF	TGTGCCAGCAGTTTCCCCAGTGTGGCAGATACGCAGTATTTT
TRBV5-3	TRBJ2-4	NA	TRBD1	CAQGQGIGNIQYF	TGTGCCCAGGGACAGGGGATTGGAAACATTCAGTACTTC
TRBV18	TRBJ1-2	NA	TRBD1	CASSAVGTGYGYTF	TGTGCCAGCTCAGCAGTCGGGACAGGCTATGGCTACACCTTC
TRBV6-5	TRBJ1-5	NA	TRBD1	CASTPGQGYNQPQHF	TGTGCCAGCACCCCCGGACAGGGTTACAATCAGCCCCAGCATTTT
TRBV11-2	TRBJ2-7	NA	TRBD2	CASSLEQAGVRNEQYF	TGTGCCAGCAGCTTAGAACAAGCGGGAGTAAGGAACGAGCAGTACTTC
TRBV5-1	TRBJ2-1	NA	TRBD2	CASSRTGTSSYNEQFF	TGCGCCAGCAGCAGGACCGGGACTAGCTCCTACAATGAGCAGTTCTTC
TRBV10-1	TRBJ2-2	NA	TRBD1	CASSEGGSTGELFF	TGCGCCAGCAGTGAAGGGGGCAGCACCGGGGAGCTGTTTTTT
TRBV6-6	TRBJ2-7	few	NA	CASSGAEIYEQYF	TGTGCCAGCAGTGGGGCCGAAATCTACGAGCAGTACTTC
TRBV9	TRBJ2-6	NA	NA	CASKGSGANVLTF	TGTGCCAGCAAGGGCTCTGGGGCCAACGTCCTGACTTTC
TRBV19	TRBJ2-7	NA	NA	CASSGDSYEQYF	TGTGCCAGTAGTGGGGACTCCTACGAGCAGTACTTC
TRBV15	TRBJ2-7	NA	NA	CATTLGGGSSYEQYF	TGTGCCACCACCCTCGGTGGGGGGAGCTCCTACGAGCAGTACTTC
TRBV5-1	TRBJ2-2	NA	TRBD2	CASSVTSGAYTGELFF	TGCGCCAGCAGCGTGACTAGCGGAGCATACACCGGGGAGCTGTTTTTT
TRBV4-1	TRBJ2-1	NA	NA	CASSQDGQGRDEQFF	TGCGCCAGCAGCCAAGATGGGCAGGGGAGGGATGAGCAGTTCTTC
TRBV27	TRBJ2-3	NA	NA	CASSLSRPDTQYF	TGTGCCAGCAGTTTATCGAGGCCAGATACGCAGTATTTT
TRBV27	TRBJ1-1	NA	NA	CASSFRGVNTEAFF	TGTGCCAGCAGTTTCCGGGGGGTGAACACTGAAGCTTTCTTT
TRBV6-4	TRBJ2-1	NA	NA	CASSDGGVGRNEQFF	TGTGCCAGCAGTGACGGCGGCGTCGGGCGGAATGAGCAGTTCTTC
TRBV5-1	TRBJ2-5	NA	NA	CASSLLPYQETQYF	TGCGCCAGCAGCTTGCTCCCTTACCAAGAGACCCAGTACTTC
TRBV29-1	TRBJ2-7	NA	TRBD1	CSVEGQGNYEQYF	TGCAGCGTTGAAGGACAGGGTAACTACGAGCAGTACTTC
TRBV28	TRBJ2-7	NA	TRBD1	CASSSGQPSSYEQYF	TGTGCCAGCAGTTCGGGACAGCCAAGCTCCTACGAGCAGTACTTC
TRBV4-1	TRBJ1-4	NA	TRBD1	CASSQFWQGGEKLFF	TGCGCCAGCAGCCAGTTTTGGCAGGGGGGAGAAAAACTGTTTTTT
TRBV9	TRBJ1-4	NA	NA	CASSVEGGGYEKLFF	TGTGCCAGCAGCGTAGAAGGGGGTGGTTACGAAAAACTGTTTTTT
TRBV18	TRBJ2-7	once	NA	CASSQEGIGTEQYF	TGTGCCAGCTCACAGGAGGGTATAGGGACCGAGCAGTACTTC
TRBV6-5	TRBJ2-1	once	TRBD2	CASSSSGGEQFF	TGTGCCAGCAGTTCCTCCGGGGGGGAGCAGTTCTTC
TRBV9	TRBJ1-1	NA	TRBD1	CASSVGRGREAFF	TGTGCCAGCAGCGTAGGAAGGGGGCGGGAAGCTTTCTTT
TRBV11-2	TRBJ2-3	NA	NA	CASSPRADGGSTDTQYF	TGTGCCAGCAGCCCTAGAGCGGACGGGGGAAGCACAGATACGCAGTATTTT
TRBV28	TRBJ2-2	NA	TRBD2	CASSSRLASNTGELFF	TGTGCCAGCAGTTCCCGACTAGCTTCGAACACCGGGGAGCTGTTTTTT
TRBV4-1	TRBJ2-7	NA	NA	CASSQAPESYEQYF	TGCGCCAGCAGCCAAGCGCCGGAAAGCTACGAGCAGTACTTC
TRBV12-5	TRBJ1-2	NA	TRBD1	CASALSGQVYGYTF	TGTGCTAGTGCCCTCTCAGGACAGGTATATGGCTACACCTTC
TRBV2	TRBJ2-3	NA	TRBD2	CASRGTSGSTDTQYF	TGTGCCAGCAGAGGGACTAGCGGGAGCACAGATACGCAGTATTTT